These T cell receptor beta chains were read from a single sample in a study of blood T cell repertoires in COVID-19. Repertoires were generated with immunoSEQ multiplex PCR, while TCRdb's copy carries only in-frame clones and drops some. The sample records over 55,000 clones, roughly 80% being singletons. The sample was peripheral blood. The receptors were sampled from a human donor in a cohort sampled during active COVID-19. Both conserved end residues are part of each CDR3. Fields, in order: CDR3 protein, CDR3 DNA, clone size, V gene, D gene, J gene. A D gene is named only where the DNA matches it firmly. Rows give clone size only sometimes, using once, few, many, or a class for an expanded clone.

CDR3aa: CASRTSNQPQHF; CDR3nt: TGTGCCAGCAGAACAAGCAATCAGCCCCAGCATTTT; abundance: -; v_gene: TRBV2; d_gene: -; j_gene: TRBJ1-5
CDR3aa: CASSPGQGQADTQYF; CDR3nt: TGTGCCAGCAGCCCGGGACAGGGTCAGGCAGATACGCAGTATTTT; abundance: -; v_gene: TRBV6-5; d_gene: TRBD1; j_gene: TRBJ2-3
CDR3aa: CASSRWSGDQPQHF; CDR3nt: TGCGCCAGCAGCCGGTGGTCAGGCGATCAGCCCCAGCATTTT; abundance: -; v_gene: TRBV4-1; d_gene: -; j_gene: TRBJ1-5
CDR3aa: CASSSEWGDTEAFF; CDR3nt: TGTGCCAGCAGCTCTGAGTGGGGAGACACTGAAGCTTTCTTT; abundance: -; v_gene: TRBV7-8; d_gene: -; j_gene: TRBJ1-1
CDR3aa: CASRGIGLGNTEAFF; CDR3nt: TGTGCCAGCCGGGGGATTGGCCTGGGGAACACTGAAGCTTTCTTT; abundance: -; v_gene: TRBV2; d_gene: -; j_gene: TRBJ1-1
CDR3aa: CASSIGRDYYGYTF; CDR3nt: TGTGCCAGTAGTATAGGCAGGGATTACTATGGCTACACCTTC; abundance: -; v_gene: TRBV19; d_gene: -; j_gene: TRBJ1-2
CDR3aa: CASSEENGDEAFF; CDR3nt: TGTGCCAGCAGTGAAGAAAATGGAGATGAAGCTTTCTTT; abundance: -; v_gene: TRBV2; d_gene: -; j_gene: TRBJ1-1
CDR3aa: CASSSQGGTDTQYF; CDR3nt: TGTGCCAGTAGTAGTCAAGGGGGCACAGATACGCAGTATTTT; abundance: once; v_gene: TRBV19; d_gene: -; j_gene: TRBJ2-3
CDR3aa: CASSPREGTGELFF; CDR3nt: TGTGCCAGCTCACCCAGGGAGGGCACCGGGGAGCTGTTTTTT; abundance: -; v_gene: TRBV18; d_gene: TRBD2; j_gene: TRBJ2-2
CDR3aa: CATRQPLYEKLFF; CDR3nt: TGTGCCACCCGACAGCCCCTATACGAAAAACTGTTTTTT; abundance: -; v_gene: TRBV10-3; d_gene: -; j_gene: TRBJ1-4
CDR3aa: CAWMGTTNSPLHF; CDR3nt: TGTGCCTGGATGGGGACAACTAATTCACCCCTCCACTTT; abundance: few; v_gene: TRBV30; d_gene: -; j_gene: TRBJ1-6
CDR3aa: CAWSWAGEKLFF; CDR3nt: TGTGCCTGGAGTTGGGCGGGCGAAAAACTGTTTTTT; abundance: -; v_gene: TRBV30; d_gene: -; j_gene: TRBJ1-4
CDR3aa: CSVNPGIWGDTQYF; CDR3nt: TGCAGCGTTAATCCAGGGATATGGGGAGATACGCAGTATTTT; abundance: -; v_gene: TRBV29-1; d_gene: -; j_gene: TRBJ2-3
CDR3aa: CASSDLSGGRGETQYF; CDR3nt: TGTGCCAGCAGCGACCTAAGCGGGGGAAGGGGAGAGACCCAGTACTTC; abundance: -; v_gene: TRBV5-4; d_gene: TRBD2; j_gene: TRBJ2-5
CDR3aa: CASSDGTSGGFLHNEQFF; CDR3nt: TGTGCCAGCAGCGACGGGACTAGCGGGGGTTTTCTACACAATGAGCAGTTCTTC; abundance: -; v_gene: TRBV3-1/TRBV3-2; d_gene: TRBD2; j_gene: TRBJ2-1
CDR3aa: CASSPRRATSPGTDTQYF; CDR3nt: TGTGCCAGCTCACCACGAAGAGCGACTTCCCCCGGCACAGATACGCAGTATTTT; abundance: -; v_gene: TRBV18; d_gene: -; j_gene: TRBJ2-3
CDR3aa: CATTGQGITYGNTIYF; CDR3nt: TGTGCCACAACGGGACAGGGGATTACTTACGGAAACACCATATATTTT; abundance: -; v_gene: TRBV10-3; d_gene: TRBD1; j_gene: TRBJ1-3
CDR3aa: CASSLGGLDTEAFF; CDR3nt: TGTGCCAGCAGCTTAGGAGGGTTGGACACTGAAGCTTTCTTT; abundance: few; v_gene: TRBV7-9; d_gene: -; j_gene: TRBJ1-1
CDR3aa: CASSVGTGGFYEQYF; CDR3nt: TGTGCCAGCAGCGTCGGGACAGGGGGCTTTTACGAGCAGTACTTC; abundance: -; v_gene: TRBV9; d_gene: TRBD1; j_gene: TRBJ2-7
CDR3aa: CASGSGNTIYF; CDR3nt: TGTGCCAGCGGCAGTGGAAACACCATATATTTT; abundance: -; v_gene: TRBV12-3/TRBV12-4; d_gene: -; j_gene: TRBJ1-3
CDR3aa: CASSSGLAGGPVNTGELFF; CDR3nt: TGTGCCAGCAGCTCAGGACTAGCGGGGGGTCCAGTTAACACCGGGGAGCTGTTTTTT; abundance: -; v_gene: TRBV13; d_gene: TRBD2; j_gene: TRBJ2-2
CDR3aa: CASSSRGPSYEQYF; CDR3nt: TGCGCCAGCAGCTCGAGGGGGCCCTCCTACGAGCAGTACTTC; abundance: -; v_gene: TRBV5-1; d_gene: TRBD1; j_gene: TRBJ2-7